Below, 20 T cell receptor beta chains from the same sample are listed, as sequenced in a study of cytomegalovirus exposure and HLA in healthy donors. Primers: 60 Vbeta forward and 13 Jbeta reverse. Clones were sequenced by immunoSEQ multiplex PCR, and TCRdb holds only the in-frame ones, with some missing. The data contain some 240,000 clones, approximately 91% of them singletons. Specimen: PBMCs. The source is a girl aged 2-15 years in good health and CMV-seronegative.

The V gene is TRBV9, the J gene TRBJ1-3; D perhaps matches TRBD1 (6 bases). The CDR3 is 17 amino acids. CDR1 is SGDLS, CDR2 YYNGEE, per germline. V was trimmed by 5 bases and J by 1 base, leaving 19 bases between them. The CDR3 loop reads CASSPGAEGKSGNTIYF. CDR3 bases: TGTGCCAGCAGTCCAGGGGCCGAGGGGAAATCTGGAAACACCATATATTTT.

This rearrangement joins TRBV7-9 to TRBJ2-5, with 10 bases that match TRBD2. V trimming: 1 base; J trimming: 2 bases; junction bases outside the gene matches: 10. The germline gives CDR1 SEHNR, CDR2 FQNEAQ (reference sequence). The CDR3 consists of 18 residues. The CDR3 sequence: CASSLGWEAGGAQETQYF. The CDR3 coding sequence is TGTGCCAGCAGCTTAGGGTGGGAAGCGGGGGGGGCTCAAGAGACCCAGTACTTC.

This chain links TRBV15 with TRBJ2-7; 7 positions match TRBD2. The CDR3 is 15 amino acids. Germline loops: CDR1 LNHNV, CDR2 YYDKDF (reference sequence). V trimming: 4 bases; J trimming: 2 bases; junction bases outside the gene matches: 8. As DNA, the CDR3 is TGTGCCACCAGCAACCCCGGGGGGTTACCCTACGAGCAGTACTTC. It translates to CATSNPGGLPYEQYF. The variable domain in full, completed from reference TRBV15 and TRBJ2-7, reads DAMVIQNPRYQVTQFGKPVTLSCSQTLNHNVMYWYQQKSSQAPKLLFHYYDKDFNNEADTPDNFQSRRPNTSFCFLDIRSPGLGDTAMYLCATSNPGGLPYEQYFGPGTRLTVT.

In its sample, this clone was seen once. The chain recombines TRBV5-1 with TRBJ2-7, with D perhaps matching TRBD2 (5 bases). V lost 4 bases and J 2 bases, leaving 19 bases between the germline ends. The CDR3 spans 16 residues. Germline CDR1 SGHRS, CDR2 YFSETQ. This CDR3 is CASSPWRHLIPYEQYF. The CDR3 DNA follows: TGCGCCAGCAGCCCCTGGAGGCACCTAATCCCCTACGAGCAGTACTTC. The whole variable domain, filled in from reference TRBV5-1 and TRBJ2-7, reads KAGVTQTPRYLIKTRGQQVTLSCSPISGHRSVSWYQQTPGQGLQFLFEYFSETQRNKGNFPGRFSGRQFSNSRSEMNVSTLELGDSALYLCASSPWRHLIPYEQYFGPGTRLTVT.

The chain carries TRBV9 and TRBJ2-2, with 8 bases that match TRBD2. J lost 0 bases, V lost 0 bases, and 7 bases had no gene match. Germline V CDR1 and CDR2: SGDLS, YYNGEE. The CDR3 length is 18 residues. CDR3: CASSVEPGLAPNTGELFF. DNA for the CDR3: TGTGCCAGCAGCGTAGAACCCGGACTAGCCCCGAACACCGGGGAGCTGTTTTTT.

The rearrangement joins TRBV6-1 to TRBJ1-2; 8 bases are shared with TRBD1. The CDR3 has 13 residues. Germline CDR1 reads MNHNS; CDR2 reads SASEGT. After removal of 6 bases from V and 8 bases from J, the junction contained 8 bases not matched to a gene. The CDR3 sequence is CASSLPDRGGYTF. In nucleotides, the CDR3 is TGTGCCAGCAGCCTTCCTGACAGGGGCGGCTACACCTTC.

CDR3 amino acids: CAWSVLGAWNTEAFF. CDR3 DNA: TGTGCCTGGAGTGTACTTGGGGCTTGGAACACTGAAGCTTTCTTT. The genes are TRBV30 and TRBJ1-1; TRBD1 is a possible D gene (5 bases). CDR1 is GTSNPN and CDR2 is SVGIG in the germline V gene (reference sequence). The ends were cut back, 0 bases at V and 1 base at J, with 12 bases in the middle. The CDR3 sequence is 15 residues long.

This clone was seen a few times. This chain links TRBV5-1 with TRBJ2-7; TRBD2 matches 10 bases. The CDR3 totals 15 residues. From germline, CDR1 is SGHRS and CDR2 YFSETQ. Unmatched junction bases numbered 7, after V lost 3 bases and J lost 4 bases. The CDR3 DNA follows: TGCGCCAGCAGCTCGCTAGCGGGGGATTTGTACGAGCAGTACTTC. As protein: CASSSLAGDLYEQYF. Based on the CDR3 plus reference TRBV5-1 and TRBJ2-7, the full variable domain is KAGVTQTPRYLIKTRGQQVTLSCSPISGHRSVSWYQQTPGQGLQFLFEYFSETQRNKGNFPGRFSGRQFSNSRSEMNVSTLELGDSALYLCASSSLAGDLYEQYFGPGTRLTVT.

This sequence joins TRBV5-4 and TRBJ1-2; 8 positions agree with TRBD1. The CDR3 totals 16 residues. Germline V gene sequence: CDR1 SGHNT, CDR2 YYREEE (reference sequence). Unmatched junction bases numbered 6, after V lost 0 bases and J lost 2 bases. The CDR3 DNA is TGTGCCAGCAGCTTGGAGTCAGGGGGCAACAACTATGGCTACACCTTC. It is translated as CASSLESGGNNYGYTF.

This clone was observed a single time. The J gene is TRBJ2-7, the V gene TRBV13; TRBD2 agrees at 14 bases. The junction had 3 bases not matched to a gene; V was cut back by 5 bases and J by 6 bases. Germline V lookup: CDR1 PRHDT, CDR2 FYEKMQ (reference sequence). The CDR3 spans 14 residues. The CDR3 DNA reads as TGTGCCAGCAGCAAAGGACTAGCGGGGGGCGAGCAGTACTTC. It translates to CASSKGLAGGEQYF.

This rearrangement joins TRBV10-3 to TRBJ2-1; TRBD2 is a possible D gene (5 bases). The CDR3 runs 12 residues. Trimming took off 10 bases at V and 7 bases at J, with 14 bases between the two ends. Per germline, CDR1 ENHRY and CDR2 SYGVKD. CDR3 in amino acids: CATRVSDNEQFF. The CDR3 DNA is TGTGCCACGCGGGTTAGCGATAATGAGCAGTTCTTC.

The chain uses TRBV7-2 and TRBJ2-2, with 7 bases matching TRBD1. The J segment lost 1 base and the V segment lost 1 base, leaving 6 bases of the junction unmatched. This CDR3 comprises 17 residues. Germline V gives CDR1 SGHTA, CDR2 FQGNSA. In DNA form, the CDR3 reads TGTGCCAGCAGCTTAGAAGGGGGCCCCCGGAACACCGGGGAGCTGTTTTTT. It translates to CASSLEGGPRNTGELFF.

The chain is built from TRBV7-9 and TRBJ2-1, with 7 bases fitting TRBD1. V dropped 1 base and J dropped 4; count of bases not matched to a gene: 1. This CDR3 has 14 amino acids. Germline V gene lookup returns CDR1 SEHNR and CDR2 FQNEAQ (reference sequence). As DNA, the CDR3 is TGTGCCAGCAGCTTAGAGACAGGGTACAATGAGCAGTTCTTC. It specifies CASSLETGYNEQFF.

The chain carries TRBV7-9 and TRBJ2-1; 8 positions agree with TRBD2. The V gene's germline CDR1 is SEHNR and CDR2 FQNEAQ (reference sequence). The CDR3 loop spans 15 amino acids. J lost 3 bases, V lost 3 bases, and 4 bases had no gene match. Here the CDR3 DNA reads TGTGCCAGCAGCTTCAGCGGGGGAGTCTACAATGAGCAGTTCTTC. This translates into CASSFSGGVYNEQFF.

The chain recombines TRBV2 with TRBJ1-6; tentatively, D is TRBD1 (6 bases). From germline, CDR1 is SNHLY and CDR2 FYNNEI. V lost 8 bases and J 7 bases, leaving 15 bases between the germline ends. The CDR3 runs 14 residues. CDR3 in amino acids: CASLGGRINSPLHF. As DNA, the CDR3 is TGTGCCAGCTTGGGGGGGCGAATAAATTCACCCCTCCACTTT.

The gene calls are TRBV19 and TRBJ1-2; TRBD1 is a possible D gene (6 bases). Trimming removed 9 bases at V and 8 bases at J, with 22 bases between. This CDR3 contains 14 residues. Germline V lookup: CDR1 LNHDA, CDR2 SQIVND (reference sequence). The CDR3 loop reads CASETRDKTYGYTF. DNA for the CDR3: TGTGCCAGCGAGACCCGGGACAAGACTTACGGCTACACCTTC.

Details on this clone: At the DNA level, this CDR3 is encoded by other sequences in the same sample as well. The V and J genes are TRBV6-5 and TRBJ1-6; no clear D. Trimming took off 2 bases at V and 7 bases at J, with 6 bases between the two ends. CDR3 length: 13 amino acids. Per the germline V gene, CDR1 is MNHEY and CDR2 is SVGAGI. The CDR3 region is CASSYKRNSPLHF. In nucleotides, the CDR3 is TGTGCCAGCAGTTACAAGAGGAATTCACCCCTCCACTTT.

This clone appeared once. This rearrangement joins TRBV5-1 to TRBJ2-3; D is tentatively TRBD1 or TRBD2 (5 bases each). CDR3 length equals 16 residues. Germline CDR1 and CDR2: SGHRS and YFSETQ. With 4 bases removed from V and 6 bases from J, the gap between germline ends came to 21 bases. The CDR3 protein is CASSVDSGYPGDTQYF. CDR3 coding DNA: TGCGCCAGCAGCGTGGACTCAGGGTATCCTGGGGATACGCAGTATTTT.

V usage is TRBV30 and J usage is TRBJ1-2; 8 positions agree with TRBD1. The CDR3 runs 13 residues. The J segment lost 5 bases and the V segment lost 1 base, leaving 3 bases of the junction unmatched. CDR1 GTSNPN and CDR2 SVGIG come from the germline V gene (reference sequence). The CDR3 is CAWSADRAYGYTF. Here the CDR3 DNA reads TGTGCCTGGAGTGCGGACAGGGCATATGGCTACACCTTC.

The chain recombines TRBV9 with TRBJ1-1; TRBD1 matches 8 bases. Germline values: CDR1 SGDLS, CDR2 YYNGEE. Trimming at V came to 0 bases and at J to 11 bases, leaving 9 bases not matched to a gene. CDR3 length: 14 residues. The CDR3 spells CASSVEDRAFAAFF. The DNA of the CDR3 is TGTGCCAGCAGCGTAGAGGACAGGGCTTTTGCCGCTTTCTTT.